This T cell receptor (beta chain) was identified in a study of early T cells in non-severe SARS-CoV-2 infection. About the study: Unsorted whole-blood RNA was sequenced in bulk, leaving chains unpaired.

This clonotype was seen repeatedly, ten times or more. Its antigen is unknown. Germline V gene sequence: CDR1 SGHDN, CDR2 FVKESK. The CDR3 has 15 amino acids. Deletions cut 4 bases from V and 2 bases from J, with 14 bases between. Individually, cDNA molecules had unique molecular identifiers attached to them. Using its own MiXCR run on the 5' RACE reads, TCRdb lists one record per CDR3 protein. The repertoire holds about 43,000 distinct CDR3 sequences, about a tenth seen once, with about 9.5% in the top ten. Study results and caveats: The matching step, a VDJdb search, favored anti-spike CD8 responses and missed private and CD4 specificities.

The source of this sequence is an adult who was a healthcare worker with PCR-confirmed SARS-CoV-2 infection or an uninfected control (not recorded which). Sequences were obtained from whole blood. The rearrangement joins TRBV14 to TRBJ1-1; TRBD1 is a possible D gene (6 bases). The CDR3 DNA follows: TGTGCCAGCAGCCTCGTGACGGGGGCCAACACTGAAGCTTTCTTT. Amino acid sequence: CASSLVTGANTEAFF.